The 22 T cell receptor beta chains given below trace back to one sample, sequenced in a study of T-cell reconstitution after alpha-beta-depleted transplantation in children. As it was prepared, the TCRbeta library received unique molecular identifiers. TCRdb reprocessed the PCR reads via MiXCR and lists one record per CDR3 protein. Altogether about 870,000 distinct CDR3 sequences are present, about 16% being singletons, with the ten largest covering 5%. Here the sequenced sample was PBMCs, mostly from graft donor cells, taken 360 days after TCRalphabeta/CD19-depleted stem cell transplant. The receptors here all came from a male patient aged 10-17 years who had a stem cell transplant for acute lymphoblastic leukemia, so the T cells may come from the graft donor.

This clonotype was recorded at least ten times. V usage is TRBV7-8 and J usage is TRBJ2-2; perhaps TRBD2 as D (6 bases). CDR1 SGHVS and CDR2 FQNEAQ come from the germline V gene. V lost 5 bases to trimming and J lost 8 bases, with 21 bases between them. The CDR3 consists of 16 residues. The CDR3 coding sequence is TGTGCCAGCAGCCTCGGTTGGTTAGCGGATGCAGGGGAGCTGTTTTTT. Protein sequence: CASSLGWLADAGELFF.

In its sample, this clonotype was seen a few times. The CDR3 region has the DNA TGTGCCAGCAGCATACCGGGACTAGCGGTAGCTAATGAGCAGTTCTTC. Protein product: CASSIPGLAVANEQFF. The V call is TRBV5-6, the J call TRBJ2-1, with 11 bases fitting TRBD2. V shed 4 bases, J shed 7 bases, and the junction held 10 bases outside the gene matches. CDR3 length equals 16 residues. The V gene's germline CDR1 is SGHDT and CDR2 YYEEEE. The entire variable domain, with the rest obtained from reference TRBV5-6 and TRBJ2-1, is as follows: DAGVTQSPTHLIKTRGQQVTLRCSPKSGHDTVSWYQQALGQGPQFIFQYYEEEERQRGNFPDRFSGHQFPNYSSELNVNALLLGDSALYLCASSIPGLAVANEQFFGPGTRLTVL.

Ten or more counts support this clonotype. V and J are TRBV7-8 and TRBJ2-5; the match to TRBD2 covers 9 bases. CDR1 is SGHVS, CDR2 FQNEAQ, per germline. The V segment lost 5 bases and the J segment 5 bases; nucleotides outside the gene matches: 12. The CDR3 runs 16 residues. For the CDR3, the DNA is TGTGCCAGCAGCCCTAGTTATAGCGGGAGATTGGAGACCCAGTACTTC. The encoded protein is CASSPSYSGRLETQYF. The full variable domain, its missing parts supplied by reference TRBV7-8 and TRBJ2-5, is GAGVSQSPRYKVAKRGQDVALRCDPISGHVSLFWYQQALGQGPEFLTYFQNEAQLDKSGLPSDRFFAERPEGSVSTLKIQRTQQEDSAVYLCASSPSYSGRLETQYFGPGTRLLVL.

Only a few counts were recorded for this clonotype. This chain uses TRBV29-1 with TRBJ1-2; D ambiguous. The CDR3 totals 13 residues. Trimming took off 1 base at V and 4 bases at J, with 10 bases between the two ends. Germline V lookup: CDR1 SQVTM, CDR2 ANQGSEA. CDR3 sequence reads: CSVEGPGGYGYTF. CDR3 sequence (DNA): TGCAGCGTTGAAGGGCCGGGAGGCTATGGCTACACCTTC.

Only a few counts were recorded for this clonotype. The CDR3 is CAISETGSVQETQYF. For the CDR3, the DNA is TGTGCCATCAGTGAGACAGGATCGGTCCAAGAGACCCAGTACTTC. The chain carries TRBV10-3 and TRBJ2-5; D possibly corresponds to TRBD1 (5 bases). Trimming removed 2 bases at V and 1 base at J, with 11 bases between. CDR1 is ENHRY and CDR2 is SYGVKD in the germline V gene. The length of the CDR3 is 15 residues.

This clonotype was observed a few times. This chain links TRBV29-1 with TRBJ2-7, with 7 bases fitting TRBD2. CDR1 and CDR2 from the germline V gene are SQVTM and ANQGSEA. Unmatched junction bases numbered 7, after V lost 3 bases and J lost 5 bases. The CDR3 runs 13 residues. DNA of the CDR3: TGCAGCGTTGACACCAGCGGGGCCCACGAGCAGTACTTC. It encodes CSVDTSGAHEQYF.

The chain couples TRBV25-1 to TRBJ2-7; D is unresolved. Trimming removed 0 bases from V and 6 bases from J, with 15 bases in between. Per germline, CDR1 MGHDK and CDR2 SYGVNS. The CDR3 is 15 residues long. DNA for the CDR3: TGTGCCAGCAGTGAATATCTAGGTCGTCGGGCCGAGCAGTACTTC. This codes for CASSEYLGRRAEQYF.

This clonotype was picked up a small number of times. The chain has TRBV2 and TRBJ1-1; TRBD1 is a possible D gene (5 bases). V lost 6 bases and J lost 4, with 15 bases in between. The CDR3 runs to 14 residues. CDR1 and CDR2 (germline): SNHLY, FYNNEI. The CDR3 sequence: CASRDDLGGTEAFF. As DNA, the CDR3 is TGTGCCAGCAGAGATGACTTGGGGGGCACTGAAGCTTTCTTT.

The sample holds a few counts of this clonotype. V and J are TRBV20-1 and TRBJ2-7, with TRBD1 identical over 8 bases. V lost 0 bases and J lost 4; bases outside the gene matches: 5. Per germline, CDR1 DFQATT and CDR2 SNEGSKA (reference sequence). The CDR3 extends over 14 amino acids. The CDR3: CSARETGVGYEQYF. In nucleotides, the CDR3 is TGCAGTGCTAGAGAGACAGGGGTTGGATACGAGCAGTACTTC.

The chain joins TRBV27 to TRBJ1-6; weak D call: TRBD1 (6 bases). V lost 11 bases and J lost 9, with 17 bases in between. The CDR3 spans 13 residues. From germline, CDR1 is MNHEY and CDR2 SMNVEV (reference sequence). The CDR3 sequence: CAGTRGTGSPLHF. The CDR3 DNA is TGTGCCGGCACGAGGGGGACCGGTTCACCCCTCCACTTT.

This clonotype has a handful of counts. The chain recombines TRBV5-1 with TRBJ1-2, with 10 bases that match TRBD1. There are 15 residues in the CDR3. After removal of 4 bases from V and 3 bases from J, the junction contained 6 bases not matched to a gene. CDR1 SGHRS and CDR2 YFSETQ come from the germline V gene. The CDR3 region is CASSAGQGGYYGYTF. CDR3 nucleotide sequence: TGCGCCAGCAGCGCCGGACAGGGGGGATACTATGGCTACACCTTC.

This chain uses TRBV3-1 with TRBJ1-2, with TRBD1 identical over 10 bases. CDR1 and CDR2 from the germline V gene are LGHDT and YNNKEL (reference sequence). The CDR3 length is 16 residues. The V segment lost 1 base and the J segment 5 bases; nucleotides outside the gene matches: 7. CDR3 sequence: CASSQALTGGGYGYTF. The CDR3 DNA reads TGTGCCAGCAGCCAAGCCCTGACAGGGGGCGGGTATGGCTACACCTTC.

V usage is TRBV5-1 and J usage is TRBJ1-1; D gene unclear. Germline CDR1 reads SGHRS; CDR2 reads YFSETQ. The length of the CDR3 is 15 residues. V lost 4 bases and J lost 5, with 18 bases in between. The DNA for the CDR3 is TGCGCCAGCAGCGATCTCGGTCCTTGGGGTACTGAAGCTTTCTTT. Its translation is CASSDLGPWGTEAFF.

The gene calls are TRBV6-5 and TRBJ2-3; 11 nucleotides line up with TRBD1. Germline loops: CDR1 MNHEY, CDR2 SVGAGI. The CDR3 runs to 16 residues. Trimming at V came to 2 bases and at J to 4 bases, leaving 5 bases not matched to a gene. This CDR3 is CASSYGDRGRSDTQYF. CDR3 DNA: TGTGCCAGCAGTTACGGGGACAGGGGGAGATCAGATACGCAGTATTTT.

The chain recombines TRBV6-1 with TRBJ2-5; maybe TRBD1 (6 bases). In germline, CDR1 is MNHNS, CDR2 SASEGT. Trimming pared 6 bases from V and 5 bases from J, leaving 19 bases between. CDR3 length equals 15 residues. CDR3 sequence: CASSILAGVRETQYF. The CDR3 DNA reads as TGTGCCAGCAGCATCCTGGCAGGGGTGAGGGAGACCCAGTACTTC.

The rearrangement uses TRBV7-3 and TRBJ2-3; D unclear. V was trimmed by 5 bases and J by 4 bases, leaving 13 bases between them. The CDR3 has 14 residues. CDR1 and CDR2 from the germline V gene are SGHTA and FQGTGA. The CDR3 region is CASSPPRPADTQYF. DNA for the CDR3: TGTGCCAGCAGCCCCCCGAGACCGGCAGATACGCAGTATTTT.

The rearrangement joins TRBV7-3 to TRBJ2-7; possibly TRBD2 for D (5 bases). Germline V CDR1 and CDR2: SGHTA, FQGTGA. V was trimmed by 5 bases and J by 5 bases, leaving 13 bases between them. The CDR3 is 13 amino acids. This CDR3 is CASSPPGSHEQYF. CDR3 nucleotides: TGTGCCAGCAGCCCCCCGGGGAGTCACGAGCAGTACTTC.

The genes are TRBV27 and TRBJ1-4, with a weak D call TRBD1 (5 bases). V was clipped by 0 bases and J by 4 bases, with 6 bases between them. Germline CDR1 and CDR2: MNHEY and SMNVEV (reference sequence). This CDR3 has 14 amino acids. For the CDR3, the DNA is TGTGCCAGCAGTTTATCAGGGGTTAATGAAAAACTGTTTTTT. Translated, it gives CASSLSGVNEKLFF. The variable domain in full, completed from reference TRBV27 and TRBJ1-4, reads EAQVTQNPRYLITVTGKKLTVTCSQNMNHEYMSWYRQDPGLGLRQIYYSMNVEVTDKGDVPEGYKVSRKEKRNFPLILESPSPNQTSLYFCASSLSGVNEKLFFGSGTQLSVL.

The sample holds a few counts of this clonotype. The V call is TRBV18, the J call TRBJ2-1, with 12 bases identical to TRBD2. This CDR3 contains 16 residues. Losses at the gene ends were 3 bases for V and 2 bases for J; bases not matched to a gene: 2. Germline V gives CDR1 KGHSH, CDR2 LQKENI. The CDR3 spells CASSPGLAGTYNEQFF. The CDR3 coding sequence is TGTGCCAGCTCACCGGGACTAGCGGGTACCTACAATGAGCAGTTCTTC.

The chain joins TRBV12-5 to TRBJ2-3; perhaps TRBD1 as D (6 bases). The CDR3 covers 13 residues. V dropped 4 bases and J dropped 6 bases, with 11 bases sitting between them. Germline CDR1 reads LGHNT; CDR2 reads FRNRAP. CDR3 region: CASGSQQGDTQYF. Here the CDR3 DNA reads TGTGCTAGTGGTTCACAACAGGGTGATACGCAGTATTTT.

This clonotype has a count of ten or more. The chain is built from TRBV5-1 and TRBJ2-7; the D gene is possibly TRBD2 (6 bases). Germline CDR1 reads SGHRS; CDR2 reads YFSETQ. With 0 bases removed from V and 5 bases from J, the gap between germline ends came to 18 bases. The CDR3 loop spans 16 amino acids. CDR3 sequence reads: CASSLGLLARRNEQYF. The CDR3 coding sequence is TGCGCCAGCAGCTTGGGGTTACTAGCCCGGCGGAACGAGCAGTACTTC.

CDR3 sequence: CASSVALTPGEEKLFF. The CDR3 region has the DNA TGTGCCAGCAGCGTAGCCCTGACGCCAGGGGAAGAAAAACTGTTTTTT. V gene TRBV9 combines with J gene TRBJ1-4, with D possibly matching TRBD1 (6 bases). The CDR3 covers 16 residues. Trimming took 0 bases from V and 8 from J, leaving 17 bases between them. Germline V lookup: CDR1 SGDLS, CDR2 YYNGEE.